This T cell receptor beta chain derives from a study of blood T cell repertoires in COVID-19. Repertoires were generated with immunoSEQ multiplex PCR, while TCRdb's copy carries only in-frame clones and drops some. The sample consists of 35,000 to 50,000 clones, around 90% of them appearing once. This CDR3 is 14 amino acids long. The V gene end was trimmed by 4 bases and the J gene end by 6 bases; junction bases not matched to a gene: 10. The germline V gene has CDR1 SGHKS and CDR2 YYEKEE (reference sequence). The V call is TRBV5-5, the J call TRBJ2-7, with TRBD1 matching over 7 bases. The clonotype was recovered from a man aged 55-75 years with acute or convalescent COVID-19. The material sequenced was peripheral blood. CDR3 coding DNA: TGTGCCAGCAGCCGCACTGACAGGGCTGCCGAGCAGTACTTC. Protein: CASSRTDRAAEQYF.